Following are 23 T cell receptor beta chains from one sample sequenced in a study of control samples from healthy donors and cancer patients. Sequencing was performed with immunoSEQ multiplex PCR; in TCRdb, only in-frame clones are kept and a portion is missing. Found here are over 150,000 clones, about 94% of them singletons; the top ten hold approximately 6%. The sequenced sample was blood. The receptors originated from a man aged 35-49 years in good health.

In its sample, this clone was seen once. The V call is TRBV27, the J call TRBJ2-2; no reliable D call. Trimming removed 6 bases from V and 3 bases from J, with 11 bases in between. The CDR3 is made up of 14 amino acids. CDR1 MNHEY and CDR2 SMNVEV come from the germline V gene (reference sequence). The CDR3 coding sequence is TGTGCCAGCAGCGTAGGGCTGGACACCGGGGAGCTGTTTTTT. It is translated as CASSVGLDTGELFF.

The V and J genes are TRBV18 and TRBJ1-2, with D uncertain. CDR3 length equals 12 residues. Looked up from germline, CDR1 is KGHSH and CDR2 is LQKENI. V shed 2 bases and J shed 6 bases, with 7 bases lying between them. The CDR3 DNA follows: TGTGCCAGCTCACCAGACCGAAATGGCTACACCTTC. Translated, it gives CASSPDRNGYTF.

This chain uses TRBV6-5 with TRBJ1-2, with D tentatively TRBD1 (5 bases). Germline CDR1 and CDR2: MNHEY and SVGAGI. CDR3 length: 15 amino acids. Trimming pared 6 bases from V and 7 bases from J, leaving 21 bases between. In nucleotides, the CDR3 is TGTGCCAGCAGAAAGGGGACGGCCCTACAAGGTGGCTACACCTTC. Translated, it gives CASRKGTALQGGYTF.

This clone has a single count. This chain links TRBV28 with TRBJ1-2; 10 bases fit TRBD1. Germline lookup yields CDR1 MDHEN and CDR2 SYDVKM. Germline trimming cut 6 bases from V and 4 bases from J; bases unmatched to any gene: 5. CDR3 size: 14 residues. CDR3 amino acids: CASSLDRGTYGYTF. The CDR3 DNA sequence: TGTGCCAGCAGCCTGGACAGGGGGACCTATGGCTACACCTTC.

This chain joins TRBV30 and TRBJ1-3; D unresolved. This CDR3 is built from 14 residues. From germline, CDR1 is GTSNPN and CDR2 SVGIG (reference sequence). The germline V and J ends were trimmed by 0 bases and 0 bases, with 6 bases remaining between them. As DNA, the CDR3 is TGTGCCTGGAGTGTCGGCCTCTCTGGAAACACCATATATTTT. Its protein is CAWSVGLSGNTIYF.

The chain links TRBV27 to TRBJ1-2; possibly TRBD1 for D (5 bases). Trimming took 2 bases from V and 5 from J, leaving 6 bases between them. Germline CDR1 reads MNHEY; CDR2 reads SMNVEV (reference sequence). This CDR3 has 12 residues. Written as DNA, the CDR3 is TGTGCCAGCAGTTTACAGGGTTATGGCTACACCTTC. This codes for CASSLQGYGYTF.

This rearrangement joins TRBV27 to TRBJ2-3, with D possibly being TRBD1 (6 bases). The germline V gene has CDR1 MNHEY and CDR2 SMNVEV (reference sequence). This CDR3 contains 17 residues. Trimming removed 6 bases from V and 4 bases from J, with 23 bases in between. This CDR3 reads CASSGAKDSYFADTQYF. The CDR3 DNA reads TGTGCCAGCAGCGGAGCAAAGGACAGTTATTTCGCAGATACGCAGTATTTT.

In nucleotides, the CDR3 is TGTGCCAGCAGCTCGACAGAGTCGAACACCGGGGAGCTGTTTTTT. Protein: CASSSTESNTGELFF. The rearrangement uses TRBV7-9 and TRBJ2-2, with a possible D match to TRBD1 (5 bases). Germline V gene sequence: CDR1 SEHNR, CDR2 FQNEAQ (reference sequence). The V end lost 4 bases, the J end lost 0 bases, and 9 bases lay between the germline ends. This CDR3 region has 15 residues.

This clone was seen just once. The V call is TRBV5-1, the J call TRBJ1-2; 7 bases line up with TRBD1. CDR1 and CDR2 from the germline V gene are SGHRS and YFSETQ. Losses at the gene ends were 4 bases for V and 8 bases for J; bases not matched to a gene: 8. This CDR3 has 13 amino acids. The CDR3: CASSLGTELGYTF. CDR3 bases: TGCGCCAGCAGCCTTGGGACAGAGCTAGGCTACACCTTC.

This clone was counted a single time. The gene calls are TRBV2 and TRBJ2-4, with a possible D match to TRBD2 (6 bases). V lost 6 bases to trimming and J lost 7 bases, with 10 bases between them. This CDR3 has 12 amino acids. Germline loops: CDR1 SNHLY, CDR2 FYNNEI. The CDR3 loop is CASSGGENIQYF. The CDR3 DNA is TGTGCCAGCAGCGGAGGGGAGAACATTCAGTACTTC.

The CDR3 region has the DNA TGTGCCAGCAGCTTAACGTCGCAGGGGCTGTATACGCAGTATTTT. This codes for CASSLTSQGLYTQYF. The chain recombines TRBV7-3 with TRBJ2-3; D possibly corresponds to TRBD1 (6 bases). The germline gives CDR1 SGHTA, CDR2 FQGTGA. CDR3 size: 15 residues. Trimming removed 0 bases at V and 7 bases at J, with 14 bases between.

To note about this clone: The sample carries other DNA sequences with the same CDR3. This chain joins TRBV18 and TRBJ1-2, with D perhaps matching TRBD1 (5 bases). V lost 2 bases and J 4 bases, leaving 8 bases between the germline ends. The CDR3 is 13 residues long. Germline V gene data show CDR1 as KGHSH and CDR2 as LQKENI. The CDR3 nucleotides are TGTGCCAGCTCACCAGGGACGGCCTATGGCTACACCTTC. This codes for CASSPGTAYGYTF.

This chain connects TRBV25-1 to TRBJ1-3, with 7 bases matching TRBD1. This CDR3 spans 14 amino acids. CDR1 is MGHDK and CDR2 is SYGVNS in the germline V gene. V was clipped by 3 bases and J by 4 bases; unmatched bases: 3. Here the CDR3 reads CASSERGPGNTIYF. DNA for the CDR3: TGTGCCAGCAGTGAGAGGGGGCCCGGAAACACCATATATTTT.

The chain links TRBV6-2 or TRBV6-3 to TRBJ1-1; a weak D match, TRBD1 (5 bases). V shed 4 bases and J shed 0 bases, with 9 bases lying between them. This CDR3 region has 14 residues. Germline lookup yields CDR1 MNHEY and CDR2 SVGEGT. The CDR3, as DNA: TGTGCCAGCAGTTTCGCGACAGTGAACACTGAAGCTTTCTTT. This translates into CASSFATVNTEAFF.

Here the CDR3 reads CASSVGPYEQYF. The DNA for the CDR3 is TGTGCCAGCAGTGTGGGGCCCTACGAGCAGTACTTC. This chain connects TRBV2 to TRBJ2-7; TRBD1 might be the D (5 bases). The CDR3 spans 12 residues. Trimming left V 4 bases short and J 2 bases short, with 6 bases between. Germline CDR1 is SNHLY and CDR2 is FYNNEI.

As to this clone: Additional DNA sequences in this sample encode the identical CDR3. The V call is TRBV12-3 or TRBV12-4, the J call TRBJ1-1; D ambiguous. Trimming stripped 1 base from V and 1 base from J, with 4 bases between. CDR3 length equals 13 residues. The CDR3 sequence: CASSLGRNTEAFF. CDR3 nucleotide sequence: TGTGCCAGCAGTTTAGGGAGGAACACTGAAGCTTTCTTT.

For this clone: In the same sample, other DNA sequences code for this CDR3. The chain combines TRBV30 with TRBJ1-3; weak D call: TRBD1 (5 bases). The germline V and J ends were trimmed by 3 bases and 2 bases, with 11 bases remaining between them. Germline V CDR1 and CDR2: GTSNPN, SVGIG (reference sequence). The CDR3 is made up of 14 amino acids. CDR3 in amino acids: CAWSRGSPGNTIYF. The CDR3 DNA reads as TGTGCCTGGAGCCGGGGCAGCCCTGGAAACACCATATATTTT.

This clone was observed a single time. The genes are TRBV6-2 or TRBV6-3 and TRBJ2-1; D may be TRBD1 or TRBD2 (6 bases each). The CDR3 totals 17 residues. V dropped 0 bases and J dropped 2 bases, with 14 bases sitting between them. Germline assignment: CDR1 MNHEY and CDR2 SVGEGT. The CDR3 nucleotides are TGTGCCAGCAGTTACTCTCCACAGGAGGGGGCCTACAATGAGCAGTTCTTC. The encoded protein is CASSYSPQEGAYNEQFF.

This chain connects TRBV6-2 or TRBV6-3 to TRBJ1-1; D possibly corresponds to TRBD1 (5 bases). In germline, CDR1 is MNHEY, CDR2 SVGEGT. CDR3 length equals 12 residues. With 5 bases removed from V and 6 bases from J, the gap between germline ends came to 10 bases. The CDR3 DNA is TGTGCCAGCAGTCAACAGGTTTCTGAAGCTTTCTTT. Translating it yields CASSQQVSEAFF.

The chain links TRBV7-9 to TRBJ2-1, with 11 bases matching TRBD2. CDR3 size: 16 residues. Germline trimming cut 6 bases from V and 5 bases from J; bases unmatched to any gene: 9. Germline V gene data show CDR1 as SEHNR and CDR2 as FQNEAQ (reference sequence). The CDR3 region is CASSHATSGVDNEQFF. In DNA form, the CDR3 reads TGTGCCAGCAGTCACGCGACTAGCGGGGTCGACAATGAGCAGTTCTTC.

The chain joins TRBV12-3 or TRBV12-4 to TRBJ2-1; possible D gene TRBD2, 6 bases. With 6 bases removed from V and 9 bases from J, the gap between germline ends came to 9 bases. This CDR3 region has 11 residues. The CDR3 reads CASSYSGEQFF. DNA for the CDR3: TGTGCCAGCAGCTATAGCGGTGAGCAGTTCTTC.

V and J are TRBV24-1 and TRBJ2-1, with 13 bases fitting TRBD2. V dropped 9 bases and J dropped 7; count of bases not matched to a gene: 11. The CDR3 contains 16 residues. CDR1 is KGHDR, CDR2 SFDVKD, per germline. The DNA for the CDR3 is TGTGCCACCGGGGAGGGGACTAGCGGGGTCCTAAATGAGCAGTTCTTC. The encoded protein is CATGEGTSGVLNEQFF.

The chain recombines TRBV7-2 with TRBJ2-1, with 9 bases aligning to TRBD2. Per the germline V gene, CDR1 is SGHTA and CDR2 is FQGNSA. The CDR3 has 15 amino acids. Trimming took 3 bases from V and 2 from J; bases not matched to a gene: 2. DNA for the CDR3: TGTGCCAGCAGCTTGACTAGCGGAACCTACAATGAGCAGTTCTTC. Its protein is CASSLTSGTYNEQFF.